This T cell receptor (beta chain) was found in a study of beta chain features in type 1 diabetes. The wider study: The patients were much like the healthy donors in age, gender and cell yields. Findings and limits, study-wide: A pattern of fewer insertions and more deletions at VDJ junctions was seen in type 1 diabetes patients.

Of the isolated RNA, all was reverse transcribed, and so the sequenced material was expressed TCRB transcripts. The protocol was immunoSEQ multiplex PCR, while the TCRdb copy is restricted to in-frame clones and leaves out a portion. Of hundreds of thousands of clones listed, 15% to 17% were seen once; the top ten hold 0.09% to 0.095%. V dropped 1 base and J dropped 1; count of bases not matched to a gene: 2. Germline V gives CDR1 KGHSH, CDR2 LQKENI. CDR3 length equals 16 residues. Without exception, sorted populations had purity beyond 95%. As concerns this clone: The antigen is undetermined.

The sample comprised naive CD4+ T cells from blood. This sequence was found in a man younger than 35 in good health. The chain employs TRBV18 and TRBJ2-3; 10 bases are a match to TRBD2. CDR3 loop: CASSPRGTSGTDTQYF. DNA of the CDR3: TGTGCCAGCTCACCACGCGGGACTAGCGGCACAGATACGCAGTATTTT.